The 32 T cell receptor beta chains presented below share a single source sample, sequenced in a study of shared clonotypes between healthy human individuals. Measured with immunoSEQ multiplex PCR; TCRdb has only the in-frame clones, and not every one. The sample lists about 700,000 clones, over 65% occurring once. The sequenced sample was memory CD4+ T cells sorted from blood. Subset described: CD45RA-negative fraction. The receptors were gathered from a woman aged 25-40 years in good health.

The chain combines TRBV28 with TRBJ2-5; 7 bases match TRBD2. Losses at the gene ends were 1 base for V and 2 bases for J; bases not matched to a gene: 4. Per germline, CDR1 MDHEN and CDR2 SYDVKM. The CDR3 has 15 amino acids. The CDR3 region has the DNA TGTGCCAGCAGTTTATCGTGGGGGGGGCAAGAGACCCAGTACTTC. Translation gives CASSLSWGGQETQYF.

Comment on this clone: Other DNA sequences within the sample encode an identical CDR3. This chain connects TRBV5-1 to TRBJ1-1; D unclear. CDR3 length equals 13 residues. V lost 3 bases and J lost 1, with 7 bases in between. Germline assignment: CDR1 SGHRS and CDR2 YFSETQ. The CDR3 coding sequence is TGCGCCAGCAGCTGGGAGGGGAACACTGAAGCTTTCTTT. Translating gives CASSWEGNTEAFF.

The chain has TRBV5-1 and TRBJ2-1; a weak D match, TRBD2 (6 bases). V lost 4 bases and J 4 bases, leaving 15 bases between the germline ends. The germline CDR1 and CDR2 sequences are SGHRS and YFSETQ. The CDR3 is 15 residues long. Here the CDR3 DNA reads TGCGCCAGCAGCCTGGGGTGGGGGGAATACAATGAGCAGTTCTTC. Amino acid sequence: CASSLGWGEYNEQFF. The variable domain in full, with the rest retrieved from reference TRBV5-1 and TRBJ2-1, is KAGVTQTPRYLIKTRGQQVTLSCSPISGHRSVSWYQQTPGQGLQFLFEYFSETQRNKGNFPGRFSGRQFSNSRSEMNVSTLELGDSALYLCASSLGWGEYNEQFFGPGTRLTVL.

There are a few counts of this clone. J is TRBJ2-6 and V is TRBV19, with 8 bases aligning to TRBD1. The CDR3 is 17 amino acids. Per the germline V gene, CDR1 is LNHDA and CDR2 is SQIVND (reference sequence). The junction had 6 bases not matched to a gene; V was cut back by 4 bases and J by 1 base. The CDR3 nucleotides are TGTGCCAGTAGTAGACCGGGACAGGCATCTGGGGCCAACGTCCTGACTTTC. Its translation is CASSRPGQASGANVLTF.

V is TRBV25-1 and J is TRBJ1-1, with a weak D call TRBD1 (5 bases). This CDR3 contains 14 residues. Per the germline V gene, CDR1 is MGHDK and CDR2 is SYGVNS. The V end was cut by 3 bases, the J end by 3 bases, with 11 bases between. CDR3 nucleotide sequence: TGTGCCAGCAGTGACGTCCAGGGCCACACTGAAGCTTTCTTT. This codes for CASSDVQGHTEAFF.

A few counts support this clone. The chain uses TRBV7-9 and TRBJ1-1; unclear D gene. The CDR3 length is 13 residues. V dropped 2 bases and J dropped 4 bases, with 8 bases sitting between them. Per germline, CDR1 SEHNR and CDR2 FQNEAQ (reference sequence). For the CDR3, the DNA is TGTGCCAGCAGCTTACGGCTGCTCACTGAAGCTTTCTTT. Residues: CASSLRLLTEAFF.

The CDR3 loop is CASSEAATGVTQYF. For the CDR3, the DNA is TGTGCCAGCAGTGAGGCTGCGACAGGAGTTACGCAGTATTTT. This chain links TRBV2 with TRBJ2-3; the D gene is possibly TRBD1 (6 bases). The ends were cut back, 3 bases at V and 8 bases at J, with 15 bases in the middle. The CDR3 spans 14 residues. In germline, CDR1 is SNHLY, CDR2 FYNNEI.

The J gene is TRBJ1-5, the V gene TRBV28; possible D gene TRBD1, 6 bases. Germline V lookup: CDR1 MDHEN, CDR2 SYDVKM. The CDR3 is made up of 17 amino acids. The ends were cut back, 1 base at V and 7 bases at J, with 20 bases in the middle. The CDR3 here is CASSLFRRAGERQPQHF. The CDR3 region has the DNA TGTGCCAGCAGTTTATTCCGGCGGGCAGGGGAGAGGCAGCCCCAGCATTTT.

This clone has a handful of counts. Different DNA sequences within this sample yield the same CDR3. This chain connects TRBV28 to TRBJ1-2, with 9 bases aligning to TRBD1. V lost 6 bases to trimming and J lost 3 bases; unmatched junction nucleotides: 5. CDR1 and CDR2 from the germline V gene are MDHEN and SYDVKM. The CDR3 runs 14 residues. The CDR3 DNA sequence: TGTGCCAGCAGGGAAACAGGGGGCGACTATGGCTACACCTTC. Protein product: CASRETGGDYGYTF.

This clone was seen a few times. The CDR3 spells CASSLGARSSYEQYF. CDR3 DNA sequence: TGTGCCAGCAGCTTGGGGGCTAGGAGCTCCTACGAGCAGTACTTC. The chain links TRBV5-6 to TRBJ2-7; D call uncertain. This CDR3 region has 15 residues. Trimming stripped 0 bases from V and 0 bases from J, with 10 bases between. Germline CDR1 is SGHDT and CDR2 is YYEEEE.

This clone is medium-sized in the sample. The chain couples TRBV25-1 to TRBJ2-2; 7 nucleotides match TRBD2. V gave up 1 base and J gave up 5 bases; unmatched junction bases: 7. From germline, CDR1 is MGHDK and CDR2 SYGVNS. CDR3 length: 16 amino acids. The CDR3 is CASSESGGVPTGELFF. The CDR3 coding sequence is TGTGCCAGCAGTGAATCGGGGGGAGTCCCTACCGGGGAGCTGTTTTTT.

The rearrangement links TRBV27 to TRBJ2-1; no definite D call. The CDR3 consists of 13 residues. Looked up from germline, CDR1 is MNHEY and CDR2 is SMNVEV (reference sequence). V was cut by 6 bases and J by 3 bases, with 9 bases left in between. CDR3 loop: CASSLESYNEQFF. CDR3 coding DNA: TGTGCCAGCAGCCTAGAGAGCTACAATGAGCAGTTCTTC.

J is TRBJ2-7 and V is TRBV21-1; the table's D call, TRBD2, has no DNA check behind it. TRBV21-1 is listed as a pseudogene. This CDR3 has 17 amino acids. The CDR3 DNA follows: TGTGCCAGCAGCTTACACCATTACTACGGTTGGGCCTACGAGCAGTACTTC. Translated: CASSLHHYYGWAYEQYF.

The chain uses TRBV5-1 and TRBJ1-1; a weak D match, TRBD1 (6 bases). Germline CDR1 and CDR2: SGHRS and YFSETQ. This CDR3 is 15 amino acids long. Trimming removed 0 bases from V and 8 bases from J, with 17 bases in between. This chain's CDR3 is CASSLDPQGIREAFF. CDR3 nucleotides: TGCGCCAGCAGCTTGGACCCGCAGGGGATTCGGGAAGCTTTCTTT.

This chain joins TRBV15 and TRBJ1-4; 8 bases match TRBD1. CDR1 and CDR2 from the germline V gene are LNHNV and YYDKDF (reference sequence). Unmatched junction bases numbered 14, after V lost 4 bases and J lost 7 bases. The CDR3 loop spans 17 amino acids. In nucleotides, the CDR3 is TGTGCCACCAGCAAGAACTCCATCAGGGGGCAAAGTGAAAAACTGTTTTTT. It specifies CATSKNSIRGQSEKLFF.

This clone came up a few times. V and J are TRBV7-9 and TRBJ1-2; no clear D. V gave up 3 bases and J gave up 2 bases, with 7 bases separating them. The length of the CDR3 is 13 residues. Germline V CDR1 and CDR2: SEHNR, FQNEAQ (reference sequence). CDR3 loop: CASSLSANYGYTF. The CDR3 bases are TGTGCCAGCAGCTTGTCCGCGAACTATGGCTACACCTTC. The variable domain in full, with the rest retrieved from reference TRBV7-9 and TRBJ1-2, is DTGVSQNPRHKITKRGQNVTFRCDPISEHNRLYWYRQTLGQGPEFLTYFQNEAQLEKSRLLSDRFSAERPKGSFSTLEIQRTEQGDSAMYLCASSLSANYGYTFGSGTRLTVV.

As DNA, the CDR3 is TGTGCCAGCACCCCCTGGGGGACAGGGGACAATGAGCAGTTCTTC. This encodes CASTPWGTGDNEQFF. This rearrangement joins TRBV28 to TRBJ2-1; 10 positions match TRBD1. The CDR3 spans 15 residues. Germline CDR1 and CDR2: MDHEN and SYDVKM. V gave up 7 bases and J gave up 5 bases; unmatched junction bases: 8.

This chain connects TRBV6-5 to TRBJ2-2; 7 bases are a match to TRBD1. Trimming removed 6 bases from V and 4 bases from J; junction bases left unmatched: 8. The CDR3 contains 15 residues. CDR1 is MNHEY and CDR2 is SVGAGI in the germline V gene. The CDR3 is CASRPRGRGTGELFF. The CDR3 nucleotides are TGTGCCAGCAGACCTAGGGGGCGAGGCACCGGGGAGCTGTTTTTT.

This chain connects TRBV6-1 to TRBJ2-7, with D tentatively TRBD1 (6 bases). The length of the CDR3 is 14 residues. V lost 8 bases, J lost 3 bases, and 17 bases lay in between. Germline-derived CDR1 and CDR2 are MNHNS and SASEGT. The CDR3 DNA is TGTGCCAGCGGGACCACCGGGACATACTACGAGCAGTACTTC. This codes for CASGTTGTYYEQYF.

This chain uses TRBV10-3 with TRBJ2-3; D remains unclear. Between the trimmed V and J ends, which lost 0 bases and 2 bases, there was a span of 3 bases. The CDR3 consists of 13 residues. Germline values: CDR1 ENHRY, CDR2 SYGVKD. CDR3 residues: CAISESYTDTQYF. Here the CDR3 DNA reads TGTGCCATCAGTGAGTCGTACACAGATACGCAGTATTTT.

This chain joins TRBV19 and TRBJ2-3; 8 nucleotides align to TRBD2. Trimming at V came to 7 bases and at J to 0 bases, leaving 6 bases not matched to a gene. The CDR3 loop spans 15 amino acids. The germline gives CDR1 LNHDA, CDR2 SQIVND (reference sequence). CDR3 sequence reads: CASNPGGTSTDTQYF. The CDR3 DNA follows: TGTGCCAGTAACCCGGGGGGGACTAGCACAGATACGCAGTATTTT.

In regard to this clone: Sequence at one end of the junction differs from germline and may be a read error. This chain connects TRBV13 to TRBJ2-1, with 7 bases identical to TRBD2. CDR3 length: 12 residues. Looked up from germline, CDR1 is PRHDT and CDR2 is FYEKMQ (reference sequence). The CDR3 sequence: CASSKAGRETVF. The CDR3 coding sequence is TGTGCCAGCAGCAAAGCGGGGCGGGAGACGGTCTTC.

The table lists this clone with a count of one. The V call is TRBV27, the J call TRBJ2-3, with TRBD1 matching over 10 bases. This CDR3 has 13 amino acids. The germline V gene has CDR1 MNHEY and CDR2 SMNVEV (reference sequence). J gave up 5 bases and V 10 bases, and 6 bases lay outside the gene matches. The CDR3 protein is CATRQGAEDTQYF. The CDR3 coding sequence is TGTGCCACCAGACAGGGGGCTGAAGATACGCAGTATTTT.

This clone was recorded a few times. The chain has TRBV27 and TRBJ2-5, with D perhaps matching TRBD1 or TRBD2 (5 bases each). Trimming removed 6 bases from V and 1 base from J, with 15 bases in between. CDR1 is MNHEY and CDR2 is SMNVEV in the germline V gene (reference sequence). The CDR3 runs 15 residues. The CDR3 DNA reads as TGTGCCAGCAGCCAACTTTCTGGGGGCCAAGAGACCCAGTACTTC. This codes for CASSQLSGGQETQYF.

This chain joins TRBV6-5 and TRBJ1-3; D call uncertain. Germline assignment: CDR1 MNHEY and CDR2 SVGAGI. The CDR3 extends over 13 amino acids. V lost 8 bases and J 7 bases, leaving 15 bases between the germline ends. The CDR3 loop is CASRPGEGNTIYF. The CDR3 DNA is TGTGCCAGCCGCCCCGGTGAAGGGAACACCATATATTTT.

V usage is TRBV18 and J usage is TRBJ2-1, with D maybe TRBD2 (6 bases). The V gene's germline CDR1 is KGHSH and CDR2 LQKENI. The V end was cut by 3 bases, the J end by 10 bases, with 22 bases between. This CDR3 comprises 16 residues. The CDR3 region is CASSPTVVEGGEEQFF. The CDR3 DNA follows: TGTGCCAGCTCACCTACCGTAGTAGAGGGAGGTGAAGAGCAGTTCTTC.

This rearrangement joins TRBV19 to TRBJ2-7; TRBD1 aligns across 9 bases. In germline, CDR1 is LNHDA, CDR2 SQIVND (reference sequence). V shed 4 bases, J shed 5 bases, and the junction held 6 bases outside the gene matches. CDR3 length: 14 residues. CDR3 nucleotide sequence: TGTGCCAGTAGTACGGCCGGGACAGGGAACGAGCAGTACTTC. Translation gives CASSTAGTGNEQYF.

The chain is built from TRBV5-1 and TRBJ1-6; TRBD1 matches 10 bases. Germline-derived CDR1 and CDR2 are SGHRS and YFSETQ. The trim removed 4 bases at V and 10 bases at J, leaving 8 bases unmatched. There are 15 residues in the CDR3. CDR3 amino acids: CASSTVGQGESPLHF. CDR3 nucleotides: TGCGCCAGCAGCACCGTCGGACAGGGGGAATCACCCCTCCACTTT.

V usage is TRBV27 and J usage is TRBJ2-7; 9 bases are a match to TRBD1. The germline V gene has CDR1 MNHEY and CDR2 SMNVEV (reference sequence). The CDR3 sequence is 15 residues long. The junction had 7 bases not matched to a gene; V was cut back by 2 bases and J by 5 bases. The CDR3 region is CASSLIQGAVDEQYF. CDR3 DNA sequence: TGTGCCAGCAGTTTAATACAGGGGGCGGTAGACGAGCAGTACTTC.

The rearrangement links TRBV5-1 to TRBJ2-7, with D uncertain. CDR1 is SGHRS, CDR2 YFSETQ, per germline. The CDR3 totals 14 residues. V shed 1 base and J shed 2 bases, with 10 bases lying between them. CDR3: CASSLMGNPYEQYF. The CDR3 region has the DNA TGCGCCAGCAGCTTGATGGGTAACCCCTACGAGCAGTACTTC.

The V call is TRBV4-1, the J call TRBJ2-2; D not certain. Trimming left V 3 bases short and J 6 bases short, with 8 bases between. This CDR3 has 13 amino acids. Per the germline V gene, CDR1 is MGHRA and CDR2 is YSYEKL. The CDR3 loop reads CASSQGWAGELFF. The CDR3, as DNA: TGCGCCAGCAGCCAGGGATGGGCCGGGGAGCTGTTTTTT.

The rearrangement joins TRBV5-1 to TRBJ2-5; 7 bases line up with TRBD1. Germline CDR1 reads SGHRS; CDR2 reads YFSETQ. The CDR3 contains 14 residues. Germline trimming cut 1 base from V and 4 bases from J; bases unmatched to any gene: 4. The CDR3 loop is CASSLSRGSETQYF. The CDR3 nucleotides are TGCGCCAGCAGCTTGTCCAGGGGGTCAGAGACCCAGTACTTC.